Included here is one T cell receptor (beta chain) sequence, with context. Its antigen is still unknown. This record belongs to a study of CD8+ T cells in alopecia areata. Study conclusions and caveats: Numerous expanded lesional clones remained in scalp and blood during tofacitinib.

Treatment reported: oral pan-JAK inhibitor, 5-10 mg twice daily. Isolated RNA was reverse transcribed into cDNA used as the sequencing template. Assay: immunoSEQ multiplex PCR; the TCRdb copy retains only in-frame clones and omits some. The sample shows about 190,000 clones, about 60% of them seen only once. V was clipped by 5 bases and J by 8 bases, with 12 bases between them. Per the germline V gene, CDR1 is MNHEY and CDR2 is SMNVEV (reference sequence). The CDR3 has 13 amino acids. Sample: CD8+ T cells sorted from blood, taken at week 24, from a patient treated with tofacitinib. The clonotype originates from a human donor with alopecia areata. The chain joins TRBV27 to TRBJ1-4; the D is unclear. CDR3 nucleotide sequence: TGTGCCAGCAGTGCCCAATGGGAGGAAAAACTGTTTTTT. It codes for CASSAQWEEKLFF.